The T cell receptor beta chain described here comes from a study of cytomegalovirus exposure and HLA in healthy donors. Study-wide results and limits: Cytomegalovirus association was assigned to about 150 TCR beta chains. There were some public TCRs occurring in many donors, but most TCR sequences were rare.

Libraries were prepared by immunoSEQ multiplex PCR; TCRdb keeps only in-frame clonotypes and omits some of them. Here the sample spans about 170,000 clones, just under 90% being singletons. In its sample, this clone was seen a few times. The antigen remains undetermined. Losses at the gene ends were 3 bases for V and 4 bases for J; bases not matched to a gene: 2. The CDR3 covers 15 residues. The V gene's germline CDR1 is MRHNA and CDR2 SNTAGT. Sequencing used PBMCs. The receptor was derived from a woman between 18 and 30 years old in good health and CMV-seropositive. The rearrangement uses TRBV6-4 and TRBJ2-3, with 12 bases aligning to TRBD2. The CDR3 nucleotides are TGTGCCAGCAGTGAGGCTAGCGGGAGGGCAGATACGCAGTATTTT. Its translation is CASSEASGRADTQYF.